Below, one T cell receptor (beta chain) is given with its context. The antigen remains undetermined. The entry originates in a study of early T cells in non-severe SARS-CoV-2 infection. Study overall: Bulk RNA taken from unsorted whole blood was sequenced, leaving chains unpaired.

The CDR3 extends over 15 amino acids. Germline assignment: CDR1 SGHDN and CDR2 FVKESK. Trimming pared 4 bases from V and 7 bases from J, leaving 19 bases between. Unique molecular identifiers (one per individual cDNA molecule) were attached. TCRdb reprocessed the 5' RACE reads with MiXCR, giving one entry per CDR3 protein. The table includes roughly 62,000 distinct CDR3 sequences, roughly 8.4% detected once. Study-level points and caveats: Lookups in VDJdb leaned toward anti-spike CD8 responses and missed private and CD4 specificities.

Source material: whole blood. The receptor comes from an adult who was a healthcare worker with PCR-confirmed SARS-CoV-2 infection or an uninfected control (not recorded which). J is TRBJ2-5 and V is TRBV14; a possible D gene is TRBD2 (5 bases). The CDR3 loop reads CASSPSGSRGVTQYF. For the CDR3, the DNA is TGTGCCAGCAGCCCAAGCGGTTCCCGTGGAGTGACCCAGTACTTC.